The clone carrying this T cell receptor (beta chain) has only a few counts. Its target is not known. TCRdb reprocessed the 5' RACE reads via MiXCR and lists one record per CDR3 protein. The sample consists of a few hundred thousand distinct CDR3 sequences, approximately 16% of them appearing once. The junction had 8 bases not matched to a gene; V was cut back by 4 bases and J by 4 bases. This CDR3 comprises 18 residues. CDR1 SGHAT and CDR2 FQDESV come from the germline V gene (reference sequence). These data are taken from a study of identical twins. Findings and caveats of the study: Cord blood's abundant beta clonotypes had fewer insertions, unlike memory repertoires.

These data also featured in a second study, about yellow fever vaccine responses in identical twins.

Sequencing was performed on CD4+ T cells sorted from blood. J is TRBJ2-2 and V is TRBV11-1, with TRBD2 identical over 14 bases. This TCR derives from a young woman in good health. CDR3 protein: CASSWGLAGVGSTGELFF. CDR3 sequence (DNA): TGTGCCAGCAGCTGGGGACTAGCGGGAGTAGGATCCACCGGGGAGCTGTTTTTT.